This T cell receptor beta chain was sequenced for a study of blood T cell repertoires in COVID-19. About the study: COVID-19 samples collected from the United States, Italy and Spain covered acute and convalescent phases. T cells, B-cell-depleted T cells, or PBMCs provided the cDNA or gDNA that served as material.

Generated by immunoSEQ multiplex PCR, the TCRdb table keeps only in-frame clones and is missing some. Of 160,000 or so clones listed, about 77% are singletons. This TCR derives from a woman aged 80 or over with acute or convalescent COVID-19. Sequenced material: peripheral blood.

The CDR3 nucleotides are TGCGCCAGCAGCTTGGTGGTTGGACAGGGGGCTTTCTTT. It codes for CASSLVVGQGAFF. The J gene is TRBJ1-1, the V gene TRBV5-1; 9 bases line up with TRBD1. There are 13 residues in the CDR3. Germline V gene data show CDR1 as SGHRS and CDR2 as YFSETQ. J lost 11 bases, V lost 0 bases, and 5 bases had no gene match.